The entry that follows covers one T cell receptor (beta chain) sequence. Its antigen remains unidentified. The data originate from a study of cytomegalovirus exposure and HLA in healthy donors. Study-level information: Ancestry clustering placed roughly 86% of approximately 370 genotyped donors in the Caucasian-associated cluster.

From germline, CDR1 is GTSNPN and CDR2 SVGIG (reference sequence). V was pared by 1 base and J by 7 bases, with 7 bases of the junction left unmatched. This CDR3 region has 14 residues. The study, taken as a whole, reports: Presence/absence results assume similar sequencing depth per donor, which may not hold. In a later analysis, TCR beta V- and J-gene trimming showed a link to a missense DCLRE1C variant. In vitro data verified three CMV-associated chains as specific for CMV antigens.

60 Vbeta and 13 Jbeta primers were used in PCR. TCRdb's copy holds only in-frame clones and misses some; the assay was immunoSEQ multiplex PCR. Among 100,000 to 150,000 clones listed, around 80% were seen once. What was sequenced was PBMCs. This TCR was recovered from a woman younger than 35 in good health and CMV-seronegative. The V gene is TRBV30, the J gene TRBJ1-5; 7 nucleotides agree with TRBD1. This CDR3 reads CAWSARTGRQPQHF. The CDR3 DNA sequence: TGTGCCTGGAGTGCGAGGACAGGACGGCAGCCCCAGCATTTT.